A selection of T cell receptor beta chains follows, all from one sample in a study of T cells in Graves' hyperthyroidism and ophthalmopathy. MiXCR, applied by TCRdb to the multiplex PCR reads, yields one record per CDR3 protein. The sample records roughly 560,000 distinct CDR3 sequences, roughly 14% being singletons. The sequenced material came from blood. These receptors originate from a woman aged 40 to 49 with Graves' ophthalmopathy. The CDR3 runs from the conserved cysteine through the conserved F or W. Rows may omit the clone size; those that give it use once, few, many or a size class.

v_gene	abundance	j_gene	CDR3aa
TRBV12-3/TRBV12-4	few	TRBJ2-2	CASRTLGSGELFF
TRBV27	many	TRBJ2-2	CASSIYTGELFF
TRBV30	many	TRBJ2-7	CAWRRGGLSSYEQYF
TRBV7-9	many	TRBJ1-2	CASVVVREEAYGYTF
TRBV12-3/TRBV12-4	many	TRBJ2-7	CASRARGSSYEQYF
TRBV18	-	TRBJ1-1	CASSPQPRDTEAFF
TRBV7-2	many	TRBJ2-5	CASSPSGREQETQYF
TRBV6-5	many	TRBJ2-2	CASSPSPGRGTGELFF
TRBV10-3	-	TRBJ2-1	CAIRKLAGEDEQFF
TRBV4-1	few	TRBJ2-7	CASSQDRGLVGSYEQYF
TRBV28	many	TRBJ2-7	CASSLLGNRGEQYF
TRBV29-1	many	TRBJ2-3	CSVVPSGIGDTQYF
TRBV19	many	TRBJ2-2	CASIRLDTGELFF
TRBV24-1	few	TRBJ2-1	CATSDPGLAENYNEQFF
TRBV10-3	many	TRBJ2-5	CAISDYGPGETQYF
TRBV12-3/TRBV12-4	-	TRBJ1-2	CASRGLRGLGGYTF
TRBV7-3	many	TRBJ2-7	CASSLSSGANYEQYF
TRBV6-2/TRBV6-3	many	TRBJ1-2	CASQDTEIYGYTF
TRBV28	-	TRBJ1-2	CASSLRRADRALLSNYGYTF
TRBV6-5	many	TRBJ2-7	CASSYTAGGAYEQYF
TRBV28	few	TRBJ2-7	CASYPISRTSSYEQYF
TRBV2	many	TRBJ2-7	CASKSLSNAYEQYF
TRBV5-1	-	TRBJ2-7	CASRSPGQGYEQYF
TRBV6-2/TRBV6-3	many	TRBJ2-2	CATSPWAVTGKLFF
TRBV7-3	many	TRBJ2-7	CASSRTPGEQYF
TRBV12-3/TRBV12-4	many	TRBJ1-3	CASSLRGGSSGNTIYF